This T cell receptor beta chain was profiled in a study of post-analysis software for immune sequencing data. Overall study: Relapsing-remitting, secondary progressive and progressive-relapsing multiple sclerosis were all included among the disease courses.

General study findings and limits: Five TRBV segments, including TRBV5-6, TRBV5-1 and TRBV20-1, were more frequent in patients than controls. For normalized Chao1 diversity, multiple sclerosis patients scored significantly lower than controls did.

Unique-molecular-identifier-tagged TCR beta cDNA libraries were used. Using its own MiXCR run on the PCR reads, TCRdb lists one record per CDR3 protein. Of 600,000 to 700,000 distinct CDR3 sequences listed, 55% to 70% are singletons. Germline-derived CDR1 and CDR2 are DFQATT and SNEGSKA (reference sequence). The germline V and J ends were trimmed by 5 bases and 5 bases, with 18 bases remaining between them. This CDR3 contains 14 residues. Comment on this clonotype: Its antigen is unidentified.

This clonotype was sampled from a girl aged 2 to 10 with multiple sclerosis. This chain uses TRBV20-1 with TRBJ1-2; D is unclear. Sequencing was performed on blood. CDR3 coding DNA: TGCAGTGCTCCCCTGCTGGACGGCGGTTATGGCTACACCTTC. Amino acids: CSAPLLDGGYGYTF.